This is a list of T cell receptor beta chains from one sample in a study of CXCR3-negative and CXCR3-positive naive CD8 T cells. TCRdb reanalyzed the 5' RACE reads and collapses them to one entry per CDR3 protein, without DNA. This sample contains 5,000 or so distinct CDR3 sequences. Sequencing was performed on naive CXCR3- CD8+ T cells from blood. Receptors originate from a human donor in good health. Some clones in this sample may be carry-over from other donors' samples. Each CDR3 is given with its conserved first and last residue. Fields, in order: J gene, V gene, CDR3 length, clone size, CDR3 protein. Clone size, where shown, is once, few, many, or a class for clones that have expanded.

TRBJ1-2 | TRBV7-2 | 16 | NA | CASSLTQGREIYGYTF
TRBJ2-3 | TRBV29-1 | 14 | medium-sized | CSVEGLEDTDTQYF
TRBJ2-7 | TRBV5-6 | 14 | medium-sized | CASSSGTGTYEQYF
TRBJ2-5 | TRBV4-1 | 16 | NA | CASSQYLGGGQETQYF
TRBJ2-7 | TRBV29-1 | 11 | medium-sized | CSGHVGAEQYF
TRBJ1-1 | TRBV11-1 | 18 | NA | CASSPAGTDSPYLPEAFF
TRBJ1-1 | TRBV20-1 | 14 | medium-sized | CSARDLGERTEAFF
TRBJ1-1 | TRBV4-3 | 13 | NA | CASSQVGNTEAFF
TRBJ2-1 | TRBV25-1 | 16 | medium-sized | CASSDRLAGGLNEQFF
TRBJ1-1 | TRBV19 | 16 | medium-sized | CASSTLSTGLNTEAFF
TRBJ2-5 | TRBV11-2 | 16 | NA | CASSWTGTAKTETQYF
TRBJ2-5 | TRBV3-1 | 15 | NA | CASISLLTGEETQYF
TRBJ2-7 | TRBV7-9 | 15 | medium-sized | CASRQAAGQGYEQYF
TRBJ2-1 | TRBV25-1 | 15 | NA | CASSPQGTSYNEQFF
TRBJ2-1 | TRBV13 | 14 | NA | CASSLGREGDEQFF
TRBJ1-1 | TRBV27 | 13 | NA | CASSLPGYTEAFF
TRBJ1-5 | TRBV18 | 13 | medium-sized | CASSLTSNQPQHF
TRBJ2-7 | TRBV7-2 | 14 | medium-sized | CASSPWDSSYEQYF
TRBJ1-1 | TRBV7-3 | 14 | medium-sized | CASSPGGRNTEAFF
TRBJ2-3 | TRBV11-2 | 15 | NA | CASSPRTTSTDTQYF
TRBJ2-3 | TRBV29-1 | 13 | medium-sized | CSILAGGTDTQYF
TRBJ2-1 | TRBV5-6 | 14 | medium-sized | CASSYAAGGNEQFF